This T cell receptor (beta chain) came from a study of CD8 T cells in ankylosing spondylitis (dated by TCRdb to 2016 to 2017). With respect to the entire study: The study set out to find disease-linked TCR variants by profiling T cell receptor beta repertoires in ankylosing spondylitis patients and healthy donors. In total, the full study cohort was made up of roughly 110 healthy donors and approximately 24 ankylosing spondylitis patients. Samples of peripheral blood were taken, and for ankylosing spondylitis patients, synovial fluid was collected as well.

As for this clonotype: Its antigen remains unidentified. No quality values exist for individual bases; no much larger clone is one base distant.

Sequencing was performed on an Illumina HiSeq 2500. Quantitative 5'-RACE with molecular barcodes was the method used to prepare the TCR beta libraries. As for the authors' bioinformatics: A new computational method, built on a probabilistic model of VDJ rearrangement, was used to identify disease-linked TCR variants. In TCRdb, the public reads were trimmed at Q25 with fastp and aligned with MiXCR, with productive beta chains retained. A single entry per CDR3 protein holds the most common genes and DNA from its merged rows. TCRdb, not the original authors, processed these V and J calls. The sample has approximately 540,000 distinct CDR3 sequences on record, roughly 12% of them singletons. Jointly, the top ten make up almost 7% of the sample. Results the study describes overall, beyond this receptor: Blood from ankylosing spondylitis patients appeared to be characterized by a TCR beta motif made up of eight highly homologous amino acid variants. Some motif variants had previously been reported in the synovial fluid and blood of reactive arthritis patients, which suggests shared mechanisms of disease initiation. The disease-linked clones showed a CD8+ phenotype and occurred at relatively low frequencies in peripheral blood. The disease-linked clones were reported to be significantly enriched in matched synovial fluid samples from ankylosing spondylitis patients.

The CDR3 sequence holds 17 residues, the cysteine and phenylalanine included. The CDR3 DNA has 51 bases and is translated from base 1. The V end gives up 0 bases and the J end 8 bases, leaving 11 bases in the junction not matched to a gene. CDR1 and CDR2 (LGHDT, YNNKEL) derive from the germline V gene (reference sequence). The sequenced sample consisted of blood, either unsorted or a sorted T cell fraction (not recorded which). The clonotype originates from a male donor with ankylosing spondylitis. The chain couples TRBV3-1 to TRBJ2-1; 9 middle bases align to TRBD2. The CDR3 region reads CASSQEGGRASFYEQFF. Here is the DNA: TGTGCCAGCAGCCAAGAAGGCGGGAGGGCCTCTTTCTATGAGCAGTTCTTC.